These 18 T cell receptor beta chains share one sample of origin, sequenced in a study of beta chain features in type 1 diabetes. The study reverse transcribed the entire isolated RNA, so it sequenced expressed TCRB transcripts. The assay was immunoSEQ multiplex PCR, and TCRdb's table has in-frame clones only and misses some. The sample shows around 240,000 clones, around 68% of them seen only once. The sequencing input was naive CD4+ T cells from blood. Receptors originate from a man younger than 40 in good health.

The genes are TRBV4-3 and TRBJ2-7, with D possibly matching TRBD2 (6 bases). V was trimmed by 3 bases and J by 6 bases, leaving 15 bases between them. CDR1 and CDR2 (germline): LGHNA, YSLEER. The CDR3 spans 14 residues. Here the CDR3 reads CASSQKGLQSEQYF. In nucleotides, the CDR3 is TGCGCCAGCAGCCAGAAGGGACTTCAGTCCGAGCAGTACTTC.

The V call is TRBV9, the J call TRBJ2-1; D call uncertain. The CDR3 is 14 residues long. Trimming stripped 0 bases from V and 2 bases from J, with 6 bases between. Germline V lookup: CDR1 SGDLS, CDR2 YYNGEE. In DNA form, the CDR3 reads TGTGCCAGCAGCGTAGACGGTACCTACAATGAGCAGTTCTTC. Translation gives CASSVDGTYNEQFF. The full variable domain, completed using reference TRBV9 and TRBJ2-1, is DSGVTQTPKHLITATGQRVTLRCSPRSGDLSVYWYQQSLDQGLQFLIQYYNGEERAKGNILERFSAQQFPDLHSELNLSSLELGDSALYFCASSVDGTYNEQFFGPGTRLTVL.

The chain combines TRBV7-9 with TRBJ2-3; no clear D. The CDR3 has 13 amino acids. Trimming shortened V by 1 base and J by 8 bases, and 10 bases separated the two germline ends. Germline V gene sequence: CDR1 SEHNR, CDR2 FQNEAQ (reference sequence). In DNA form, the CDR3 reads TGTGCCAGCAGCTTAGATTCCGGAGCTACGCAGTATTTT. This sequence encodes CASSLDSGATQYF.

The chain employs TRBV11-2 and TRBJ2-1, with TRBD2 as a possible D gene (5 bases). V was shortened by 5 bases and J by 2 bases, with 7 bases between the two germline ends. The germline gives CDR1 SGHAT, CDR2 FQNNGV. This CDR3 region has 13 residues. The CDR3 region is CASSPRAYNEQFF. CDR3 nucleotides: TGTGCCAGCAGCCCGCGGGCCTACAATGAGCAGTTCTTC.

The V gene is TRBV25-1, the J gene TRBJ1-4; D is undetermined. The germline V and J ends were trimmed by 3 bases and 6 bases, with 11 bases remaining between them. This CDR3 region has 14 residues. Germline V gene data show CDR1 as MGHDK and CDR2 as SYGVNS. The CDR3 spells CASSDSGRDEKLFF. CDR3 coding DNA: TGTGCCAGCAGTGATTCCGGAAGGGATGAAAAACTGTTTTTT. The complete variable domain, with remaining parts taken from reference TRBV25-1 and TRBJ1-4, reads EADIYQTPRYLVIGTGKKITLECSQTMGHDKMYWYQQDPGMELHLIHYSYGVNSTEKGDLSSESTVSRIRTEHFPLTLESARPSHTSQYLCASSDSGRDEKLFFGSGTQLSVL.

V usage is TRBV10-3 and J usage is TRBJ2-7; D ambiguous. Trimming took off 6 bases at V and 3 bases at J, with 6 bases between the two ends. The CDR3 contains 11 residues. Germline-derived CDR1 and CDR2 are ENHRY and SYGVKD. This chain's CDR3 is CAIRENYEQYF. CDR3 nucleotides: TGTGCCATCAGGGAAAACTACGAGCAGTACTTC.

The V and J genes are TRBV6-6 and TRBJ2-1; D ambiguous. V lost 5 bases to trimming and J lost 6 bases, with 5 bases between them. From germline, CDR1 is MNHNY and CDR2 SVGAGI (reference sequence). The CDR3 is 11 residues long. The CDR3 is CASSNPNEQFF. Written as DNA, the CDR3 is TGTGCCAGCAGTAACCCCAATGAGCAGTTCTTC.

This clone has a handful of counts. The chain employs TRBV25-1 and TRBJ1-1; D is possibly TRBD1 (5 bases). The V end was cut by 4 bases, the J end by 8 bases, with 14 bases between. From germline, CDR1 is MGHDK and CDR2 SYGVNS. This CDR3 contains 13 residues. Written as DNA, the CDR3 is TGTGCCAGCAGTGCGGGACCCCCGAGCGAAGCTTTCTTT. It codes for CASSAGPPSEAFF.

The chain combines TRBV2 with TRBJ2-6; no definite D call. The germline V and J ends were trimmed by 8 bases and 0 bases, with 5 bases remaining between them. From germline, CDR1 is SNHLY and CDR2 FYNNEI. The length of the CDR3 is 13 residues. Here the CDR3 DNA reads TGTGCCAGCTCAGCCTCTGGGGCCAACGTCCTGACTTTC. It is translated as CASSASGANVLTF.

This clone appeared a single time. The genes are TRBV15 and TRBJ2-5; tentatively, D is TRBD1 (6 bases). The CDR3 is 14 amino acids. Trimming took 0 bases from V and 11 from J, leaving 16 bases between them. Germline V gene lookup returns CDR1 LNHNV and CDR2 YYDKDF (reference sequence). DNA of the CDR3: TGTGCCACCAGCAGAGATCGGGTCTCCGGACAGCAGTACTTC. It codes for CATSRDRVSGQQYF.

The CDR3 DNA reads TGCGCCAGCAGCTTGGAAGATTCGGGAGATACGCAGTATTTT. As protein: CASSLEDSGDTQYF. J is TRBJ2-3 and V is TRBV5-1; D remains unclear. Germline CDR1 reads SGHRS; CDR2 reads YFSETQ. Between the trimmed V and J ends, which lost 0 bases and 5 bases, there was a span of 10 bases. This CDR3 has 14 residues.

The chain employs TRBV7-2 and TRBJ2-1, with 8 bases lining up with TRBD1. Losses at the gene ends were 3 bases for V and 5 bases for J; bases not matched to a gene: 6. The CDR3 extends over 15 amino acids. CDR1 and CDR2 (germline): SGHTA, FQGNSA. The CDR3 nucleotides are TGTGCCAGCAGCTTTCATGGACAGGGCCACAATGAGCAGTTCTTC. Amino acid sequence: CASSFHGQGHNEQFF. The variable domain in full, with the rest retrieved from reference TRBV7-2 and TRBJ2-1, is GAGVSQSPSNKVTEKGKDVELRCDPISGHTALYWYRQSLGQGLEFLIYFQGNSAPDKSGLPSDRFSAERTGGSVSTLTIQRTQQEDSAVYLCASSFHGQGHNEQFFGPGTRLTVL.

This clone has only one observation. The genes are TRBV7-2 and TRBJ2-1; the D gene is possibly TRBD2 (6 bases). CDR1 is SGHTA, CDR2 FQGNSA, per germline. The ends were cut back, 5 bases at V and 1 base at J, with 9 bases in the middle. This CDR3 region has 14 residues. The CDR3 loop is CASSPGGSYNEQFF. CDR3 nucleotides: TGTGCCAGCAGCCCTGGGGGGTCCTACAATGAGCAGTTCTTC.

This clone was seen once. This chain links TRBV29-1 with TRBJ2-3; no reliable D call. The CDR3 spans 12 residues. Germline V gene sequence: CDR1 SQVTM, CDR2 ANQGSEA. The germline V and J ends were trimmed by 8 bases and 4 bases, with 13 bases remaining between them. CDR3 in amino acids: CSCRAYSDTQYF. The CDR3 DNA is TGCAGCTGTCGGGCCTATTCAGATACGCAGTATTTT.

This clone has only one observation. The chain has TRBV2 and TRBJ2-3, with TRBD1 matching over 7 bases. The CDR3 is 13 amino acids. The germline CDR1 and CDR2 sequences are SNHLY and FYNNEI. The V gene end was trimmed by 5 bases and the J gene end by 15 bases; junction bases not matched to a gene: 14. The CDR3 region has the DNA TGTGCCAGCAGTTCTTCTCCAGGGGGAATTGTATATTTT. It encodes CASSSSPGGIVYF.

This clone showed up just a few times. The rearrangement links TRBV30 to TRBJ2-4; TRBD2 matches 7 bases. Germline CDR1 is GTSNPN and CDR2 is SVGIG (reference sequence). CDR3 length: 15 amino acids. The V and J ends lost 1 base and 0 bases, in that order; junction bases with no gene match: 3. CDR3 loop: CAWSGLALAKNIQYF. Here the CDR3 DNA reads TGTGCCTGGAGTGGACTAGCCTTAGCCAAAAACATTCAGTACTTC.

The chain is built from TRBV10-3 and TRBJ2-7; 7 positions agree with TRBD1. Germline assignment: CDR1 ENHRY and CDR2 SYGVKD. CDR3 length: 13 residues. V shed 6 bases and J 6 bases; nucleotides not matched to a gene: 8. The DNA of the CDR3 is TGTGCCATCAGCCCTGGACAGGTAGGCGAGCAGTACTTC. This translates into CAISPGQVGEQYF.

The rearrangement uses TRBV7-2 and TRBJ2-3, with TRBD2 identical over 12 bases. J gave up 1 base and V 3 bases, and 5 bases lay outside the gene matches. The CDR3 covers 17 residues. Germline CDR1 SGHTA, CDR2 FQGNSA. DNA of the CDR3: TGTGCCAGCAGCTTTGCTAGCGGGGGGGCTGGCACAGATACGCAGTATTTT. It codes for CASSFASGGAGTDTQYF.